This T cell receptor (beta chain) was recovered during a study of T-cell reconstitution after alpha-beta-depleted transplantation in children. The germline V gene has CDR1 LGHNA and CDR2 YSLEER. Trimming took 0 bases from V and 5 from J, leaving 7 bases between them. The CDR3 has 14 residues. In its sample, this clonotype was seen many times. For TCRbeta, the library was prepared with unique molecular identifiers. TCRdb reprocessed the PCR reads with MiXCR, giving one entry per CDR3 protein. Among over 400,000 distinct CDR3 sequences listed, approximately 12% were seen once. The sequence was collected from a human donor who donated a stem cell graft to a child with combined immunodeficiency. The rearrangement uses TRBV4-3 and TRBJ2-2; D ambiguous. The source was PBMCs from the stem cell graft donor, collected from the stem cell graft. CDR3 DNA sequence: TGCGCCAGCAGCCAAGAAATCCCGACCGGGGAGCTGTTTTTT. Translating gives CASSQEIPTGELFF.